These T cell receptor beta chains were read from a single sample in a study of Ad26.COV2.S vaccination and SARS-CoV-2 variants. Generated by immunoSEQ multiplex PCR, the TCRdb table keeps only in-frame clones and is missing some. The sample holds around 300,000 clones, 90% seen once. This material consisted of peripheral blood, taken in a trial of Ad26.COV2.S vaccine versus placebo. The receptors were gathered from a person aged 18-65 years who received the Ad26.COV2.S COVID-19 vaccine or a placebo. CDR3s include the opening cysteine and the closing phenylalanine or tryptophan. Each record gives: D gene, J gene, V gene, clone size, CDR3 protein, CDR3 DNA. A D gene is named only where the DNA matches it firmly. Not every row has a clone size; where given, it reads once, few, many or a size class.

TRBD1,TRBJ1-1,TRBV7-3,-,CASSPTGTANTEAFF,TGTGCCAGCAGCCCCACCGGGACAGCGAACACTGAAGCTTTCTTT
-,TRBJ2-4,TRBV18,-,CASSSPGTRAKNIQYF,TGTGCCAGCTCATCGCCCGGGACGCGAGCCAAAAACATTCAGTACTTC
-,TRBJ1-5,TRBV18,-,CASSPGGNQPQHF,TGTGCCAGCTCACCAGGGGGGAATCAGCCCCAGCATTTT
-,TRBJ1-3,TRBV3-1/TRBV3-2,-,CASSQAPSGGNTIYF,TGTGCCAGCAGCCAAGCCCCTTCGGGGGGAAACACCATATATTTT
TRBD1,TRBJ1-1,TRBV11-2,once,CASSAGQGVYTEAFF,TGTGCCAGCAGCGCGGGACAGGGGGTTTATACTGAAGCTTTCTTT
-,TRBJ1-1,TRBV19,-,CASLAGRGTEAFF,TGTGCCAGTCTCGCGGGGCGCGGAACTGAAGCTTTCTTT
-,TRBJ2-3,TRBV4-1,-,CASSRSPSDTQYF,TGCGCCAGCAGCCGAAGCCCGTCAGATACGCAGTATTTT
-,TRBJ2-2,TRBV9,-,CASSVVGSSQGNTGELFF,TGTGCCAGCAGCGTAGTGGGTAGCAGCCAAGGGAACACCGGGGAGCTGTTTTTT
-,TRBJ2-6,TRBV7-8,-,CASSPPGGTGANVLTF,TGTGCCAGCAGCCCCCCCGGGGGAACTGGGGCCAACGTCCTGACTTTC
-,TRBJ1-1,TRBV12-3/TRBV12-4,-,CASSRDITTEAFF,TGTGCCAGCAGCCGGGACATTACAACTGAAGCTTTCTTT
-,TRBJ1-3,TRBV4-1,-,CASSREDSSGNTIYF,TGCGCCAGCAGCCGGGAAGACAGCTCTGGAAACACCATATATTTT
TRBD2,TRBJ2-1,TRBV27,-,CASSSGLSGGQNNEQFF,TGTGCCAGCAGTTCGGGACTAAGCGGGGGACAAAACAATGAGCAGTTCTTC
-,TRBJ2-7,TRBV15,once,CATSRGRTITYEQYF,TGTGCCACCAGCCGTGGAAGGACTATCACCTACGAGCAGTACTTC
TRBD1,TRBJ1-4,TRBV3-1/TRBV3-2,-,CASRAGTGLKGGEKLFF,TGTGCCAGCAGGGCCGGGACAGGGCTAAAAGGGGGTGAAAAACTGTTTTTT
TRBD1,TRBJ2-1,TRBV4-3,-,CASSQDSRQGYYNEQFF,TGCGCCAGCAGCCAAGATTCCAGACAGGGCTACTACAATGAGCAGTTCTTC
TRBD2,TRBJ2-1,TRBV4-1,-,CASSQEYSGSSSYNEQFF,TGCGCCAGCAGCCAAGAATATAGCGGGTCTAGCTCCTACAATGAGCAGTTCTTC
-,TRBJ2-3,TRBV6-1,-,CASSDGTSPRTDTQYF,TGTGCCAGCAGTGATGGTACTAGCCCGAGGACAGATACGCAGTATTTT
TRBD1,TRBJ2-3,TRBV2,-,CASSAAQGATDTQYF,TGTGCCAGCAGCGCTGCTCAGGGGGCGACAGATACGCAGTATTTT